This entry lists 13 T cell receptor beta chains sequenced from one sample in a study of CD8 T cells in ankylosing spondylitis. TCRdb recomputed calls from the 5' RACE reads with MiXCR, one row per CDR3 protein. The table lists around 300,000 distinct CDR3 sequences, around a tenth of them singletons, with roughly 9.1% in the top ten. Material for sequencing was blood, either unsorted or a sorted T cell fraction (not recorded which). The origin of the receptors is a female donor with ankylosing spondylitis or in good health (not recorded which).

The chain is built from TRBV5-1 and TRBJ2-7; 9 nucleotides line up with TRBD2. The CDR3 runs to 15 residues. The J segment lost 3 bases and the V segment lost 4 bases, leaving 8 bases of the junction unmatched. Germline V gene lookup returns CDR1 SGHRS and CDR2 YFSETQ. CDR3 sequence (DNA): TGCGCCAGCAGCCCGCGGGGAGCGGGAGGCTACGAGCAGTACTTC. Translation: CASSPRGAGGYEQYF.

V usage is TRBV6-5 and J usage is TRBJ1-1, with D unresolved. V gave up 4 bases and J gave up 4 bases, with 19 bases separating them. The CDR3 consists of 16 residues. The germline V gene encodes CDR1 MNHEY and CDR2 SVGAGI. The CDR3 here is CASSSPVDGWGTEAFF. CDR3 sequence (DNA): TGTGCCAGCAGTTCCCCCGTCGATGGCTGGGGCACTGAAGCTTTCTTT.

This clonotype was picked up many times. The J gene is TRBJ2-2, the V gene TRBV11-3; D is unclear. The CDR3 is 14 amino acids. The V gene's germline CDR1 is SGHNT and CDR2 YENEEA. The V end lost 4 bases, the J end lost 5 bases, and 11 bases lay between the germline ends. As DNA, the CDR3 is TGTGCCAGCAGCTGGACGATTCAAACCGGGGAGCTGTTTTTT. It specifies CASSWTIQTGELFF.

This clonotype came up many times. This sequence joins TRBV20-1 and TRBJ2-5, with 8 bases matching TRBD2. V lost 5 bases and J lost 4; bases outside the gene matches: 3. This CDR3 is 12 amino acids long. Germline V gene sequence: CDR1 DFQATT, CDR2 SNEGSKA (reference sequence). The CDR3 DNA follows: TGCAGTGCTGCTGGACTAGCAGAGACCCAGTACTTC. Protein: CSAAGLAETQYF.

V usage is TRBV20-1 and J usage is TRBJ2-5, with 10 bases lining up with TRBD2. The CDR3 is 15 residues long. Trimming cost V 5 bases and J 3 bases; bases outside gene matches: 9. Germline V gene lookup returns CDR1 DFQATT and CDR2 SNEGSKA (reference sequence). The CDR3 DNA is TGCAGTGCTCGTGGCGCTAGCGGGGGCAAAGAGACCCAGTACTTC. Its protein is CSARGASGGKETQYF.

This clonotype was counted between two and nine times. The chain combines TRBV19 with TRBJ2-1; no reliable D call. Trimming took 4 bases from V and 8 from J, leaving 15 bases between them. Germline V lookup: CDR1 LNHDA, CDR2 SQIVND (reference sequence). The CDR3 has 14 amino acids. The DNA of the CDR3 is TGTGCCAGTAGTACAAAGGACCGTCCCTATGAGCAGTTCTTC. It is translated as CASSTKDRPYEQFF.

In this sample, this clonotype turned up many times. The rearrangement joins TRBV20-1 to TRBJ1-1; D unclear. This CDR3 is built from 14 residues. Trimming shortened V by 3 bases and J by 1 base, and 12 bases separated the two germline ends. Germline CDR1 DFQATT, CDR2 SNEGSKA (reference sequence). The CDR3 DNA is TGCAGTGCTAGCGCTTGGAGTGAGAACACTGAAGCTTTCTTT. Translated, it gives CSASAWSENTEAFF.

This clonotype was detected ten times or more. V and J are TRBV20-1 and TRBJ1-2, with TRBD1 matching over 11 bases. Germline CDR1 DFQATT, CDR2 SNEGSKA (reference sequence). The CDR3 is made up of 13 amino acids. V gave up 1 base and J gave up 6 bases; unmatched junction bases: 1. This CDR3 reads CSARAGQGDGYTF. The CDR3 bases are TGCAGTGCTAGAGCGGGACAGGGGGATGGCTACACCTTC.

The chain links TRBV7-3 to TRBJ2-1, with 16 nucleotides matching TRBD2. CDR1 SGHTA and CDR2 FQGTGA come from the germline V gene. The junction had 7 bases not matched to a gene; V was cut back by 5 bases and J by 9 bases. The CDR3 runs to 16 residues. CDR3 loop: CASSPGTSGRASEQFF. In nucleotides, the CDR3 is TGTGCCAGCAGCCCAGGGACTAGCGGGAGGGCCAGTGAGCAGTTCTTC.

This clonotype was seen many times. The rearrangement joins TRBV11-2 to TRBJ2-1; 9 bases are a match to TRBD2. The V and J ends lost 4 bases and 4 bases, in that order; junction bases with no gene match: 11. The germline CDR1 and CDR2 sequences are SGHAT and FQNNGV. The CDR3 contains 17 residues. The CDR3 DNA reads as TGTGCCAGCAGCTCCAGACCCCTAGCGGGGCTTTACAATGAGCAGTTCTTC. The encoded protein is CASSSRPLAGLYNEQFF.

At least ten counts were recorded for this clonotype. This chain connects TRBV5-1 to TRBJ2-6, with D possibly TRBD2 on 5 matching bases. The CDR3 consists of 15 residues. Germline assignment: CDR1 SGHRS and CDR2 YFSETQ. V lost 6 bases and J 0 bases, leaving 10 bases between the germline ends. In DNA, the CDR3 is TGCGCCAGCACCTCTGGGAGCTCTGGGGCCAACGTCCTGACTTTC. This translates into CASTSGSSGANVLTF.

At least ten counts were recorded for this clonotype. The V gene is TRBV7-3, the J gene TRBJ2-4; D possibly corresponds to TRBD1 (5 bases). Trimming cost V 5 bases and J 4 bases, with 9 bases left between them. CDR1 and CDR2 from the germline V gene are SGHTA and FQGTGA. The CDR3 length is 13 residues. For the CDR3, the DNA is TGTGCCAGCAGCCTTGACAGAAAAAACATTCAGTACTTC. It codes for CASSLDRKNIQYF.

This clonotype appeared many times. The rearrangement joins TRBV27 to TRBJ2-7, with no clear D. The V gene lost 4 bases and the J gene lost 2 bases, with 6 bases spanning the gap. From germline, CDR1 is MNHEY and CDR2 SMNVEV (reference sequence). The CDR3 runs to 12 residues. As DNA, the CDR3 is TGTGCCAGCAGTTCCCTACCCTACGAGCAGTACTTC. Amino acid sequence: CASSSLPYEQYF.